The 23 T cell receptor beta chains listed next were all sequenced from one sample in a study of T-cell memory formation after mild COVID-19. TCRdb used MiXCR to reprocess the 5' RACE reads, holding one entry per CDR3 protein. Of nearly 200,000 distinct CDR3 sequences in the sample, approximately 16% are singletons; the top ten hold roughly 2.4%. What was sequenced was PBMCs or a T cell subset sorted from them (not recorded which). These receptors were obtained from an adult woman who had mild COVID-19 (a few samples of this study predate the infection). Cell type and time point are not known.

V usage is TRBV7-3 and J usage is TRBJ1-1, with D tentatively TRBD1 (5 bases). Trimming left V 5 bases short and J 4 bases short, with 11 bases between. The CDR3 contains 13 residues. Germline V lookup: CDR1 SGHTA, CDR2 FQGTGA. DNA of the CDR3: TGTGCCAGCAGCCCCGCCGGGACCACTGAAGCTTTCTTT. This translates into CASSPAGTTEAFF.

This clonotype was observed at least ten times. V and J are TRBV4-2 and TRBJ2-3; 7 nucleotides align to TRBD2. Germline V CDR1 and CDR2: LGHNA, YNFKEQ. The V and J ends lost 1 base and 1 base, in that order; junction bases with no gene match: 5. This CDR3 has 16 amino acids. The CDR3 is CASSQAQREGTDTQYF. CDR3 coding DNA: TGTGCCAGCAGCCAAGCTCAGCGGGAAGGCACAGATACGCAGTATTTT.

The CDR3 here is CASSPVGGFTDTQYF. The CDR3 DNA is TGTGCCAGCAGCCCAGTCGGGGGCTTTACAGATACGCAGTATTTT. The V call is TRBV9, the J call TRBJ2-3; either TRBD1 or TRBD2 may fit D (6 bases each). V lost 4 bases, J lost 3 bases, and 15 bases lay in between. CDR3 length: 15 amino acids. The V gene's germline CDR1 is SGDLS and CDR2 YYNGEE.

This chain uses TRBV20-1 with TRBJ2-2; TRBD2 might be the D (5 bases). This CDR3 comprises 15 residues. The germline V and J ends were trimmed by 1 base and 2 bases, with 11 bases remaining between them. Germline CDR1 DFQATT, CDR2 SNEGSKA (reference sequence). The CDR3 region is CSARVGTGNTGELFF. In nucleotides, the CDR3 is TGCAGTGCTAGAGTAGGAACGGGAAACACCGGGGAGCTGTTTTTT.

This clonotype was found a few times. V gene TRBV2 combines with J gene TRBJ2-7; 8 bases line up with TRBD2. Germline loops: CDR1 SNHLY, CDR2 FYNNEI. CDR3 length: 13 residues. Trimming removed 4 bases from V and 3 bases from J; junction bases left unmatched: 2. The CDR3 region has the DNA TGTGCCAGCAGTGTAGCGGGAAGCTACGAGCAGTACTTC. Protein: CASSVAGSYEQYF.

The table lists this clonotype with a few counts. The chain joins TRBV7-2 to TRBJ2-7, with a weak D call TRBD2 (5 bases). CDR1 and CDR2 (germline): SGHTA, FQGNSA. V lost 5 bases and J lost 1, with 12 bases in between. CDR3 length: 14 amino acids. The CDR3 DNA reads TGTGCCAGCAGCCCCCAGGCGGGTTCCTACGAGCAGTACTTC. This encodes CASSPQAGSYEQYF.

CDR3 in amino acids: CASSLQGRSTEAFF. The CDR3 DNA sequence: TGCGCCAGCAGCCTACAGGGTAGAAGTACTGAAGCTTTCTTT. J is TRBJ1-1 and V is TRBV5-1, with D possibly TRBD1 on 6 matching bases. V lost 4 bases and J 5 bases, leaving 15 bases between the germline ends. The CDR3 loop spans 14 amino acids. Germline CDR1 and CDR2: SGHRS and YFSETQ. Looking up the rest from reference TRBV5-1 and TRBJ1-1 gives the full variable domain: KAGVTQTPRYLIKTRGQQVTLSCSPISGHRSVSWYQQTPGQGLQFLFEYFSETQRNKGNFPGRFSGRQFSNSRSEMNVSTLELGDSALYLCASSLQGRSTEAFFGQGTRLTVV.

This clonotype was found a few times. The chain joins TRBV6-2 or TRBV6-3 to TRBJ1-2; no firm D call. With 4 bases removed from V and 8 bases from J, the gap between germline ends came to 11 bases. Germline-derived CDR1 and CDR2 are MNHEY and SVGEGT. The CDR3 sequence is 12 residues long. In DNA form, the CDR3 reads TGTGCCAGCAGTTCGGACGGAAGAGGCTACACCTTC. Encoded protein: CASSSDGRGYTF.

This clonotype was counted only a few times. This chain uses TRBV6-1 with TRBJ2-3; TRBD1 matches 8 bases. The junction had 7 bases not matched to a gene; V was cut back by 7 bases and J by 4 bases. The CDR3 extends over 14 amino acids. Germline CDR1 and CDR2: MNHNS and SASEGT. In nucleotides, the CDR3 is TGTGCCAGCAATCTGGACAGGGCGGCAGATACGCAGTATTTT. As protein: CASNLDRAADTQYF.

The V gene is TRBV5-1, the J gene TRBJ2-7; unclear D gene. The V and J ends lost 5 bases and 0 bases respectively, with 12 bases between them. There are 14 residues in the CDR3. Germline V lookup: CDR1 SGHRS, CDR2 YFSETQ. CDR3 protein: CASRNLPNSYEQYF. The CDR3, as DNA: TGCGCCAGCAGAAACCTACCCAACTCCTACGAGCAGTACTTC.

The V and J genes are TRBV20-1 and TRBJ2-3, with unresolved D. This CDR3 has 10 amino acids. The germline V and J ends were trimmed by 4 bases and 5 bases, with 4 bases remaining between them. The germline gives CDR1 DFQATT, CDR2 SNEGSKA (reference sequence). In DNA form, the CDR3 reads TGCAGTGCTATAGTAGATACGCAGTATTTT. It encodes CSAIVDTQYF.

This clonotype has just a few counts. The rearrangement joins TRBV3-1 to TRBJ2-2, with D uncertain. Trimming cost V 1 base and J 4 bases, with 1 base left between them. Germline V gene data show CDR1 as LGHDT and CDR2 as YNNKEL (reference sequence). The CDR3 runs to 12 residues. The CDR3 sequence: CASSQATGELFF. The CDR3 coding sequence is TGTGCCAGCAGCCAAGCCACCGGGGAGCTGTTTTTT. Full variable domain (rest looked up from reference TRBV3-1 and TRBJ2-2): DTAVSQTPKYLVTQMGNDKSIKCEQNLGHDTMYWYKQDSKKFLKIMFSYNNKELIINETVPNRFSPKSPDKAHLNLHINSLELGDSAVYFCASSQATGELFFGEGSRLTVL.

CDR3 sequence: CASSSLLPRFYNEQFF. The CDR3 coding sequence is TGTGCCAGCAGCTCCCTCTTGCCCCGGTTTTACAATGAGCAGTTCTTC. The chain employs TRBV7-8 and TRBJ2-1; D remains unclear. Trimming left V 4 bases short and J 4 bases short, with 17 bases between. Germline loops: CDR1 SGHVS, CDR2 FQNEAQ. CDR3 length equals 16 residues.

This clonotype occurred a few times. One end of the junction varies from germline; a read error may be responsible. The CDR3 DNA sequence: TGTGCCGGCAGCTCCCGGGACAGGGGACAGGCTAATGAAAAACTGTTTTTT. It yields the protein CAGSSRDRGQANEKLFF. The chain recombines TRBV7-9 with TRBJ1-4; TRBD1 matches 10 bases. Germline V CDR1 and CDR2: SEHNR, FQNEAQ (reference sequence). The CDR3 has 17 amino acids. The complete variable domain, with remaining parts taken from reference TRBV7-9 and TRBJ1-4, reads DTGVSQNPRHKITKRGQNVTFRCDPISEHNRLYWYRQTLGQGPEFLTYFQNEAQLEKSRLLSDRFSAERPKGSFSTLEIQRTEQGDSAMYLCAGSSRDRGQANEKLFFGSGTQLSVL.

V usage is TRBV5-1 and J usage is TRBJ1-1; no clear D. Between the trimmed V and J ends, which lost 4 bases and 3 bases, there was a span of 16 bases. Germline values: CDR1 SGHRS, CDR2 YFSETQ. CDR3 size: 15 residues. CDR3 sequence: CASSIGRLPDTEAFF. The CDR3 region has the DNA TGCGCCAGCAGCATAGGGCGTCTCCCGGACACTGAAGCTTTCTTT.

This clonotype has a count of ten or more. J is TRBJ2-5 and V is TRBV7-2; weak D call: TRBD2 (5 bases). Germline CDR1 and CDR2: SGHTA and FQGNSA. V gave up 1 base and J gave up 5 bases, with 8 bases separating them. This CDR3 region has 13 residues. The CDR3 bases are TGTGCCAGCAGCTTAGGGTGGAGGGAGACCCAGTACTTC. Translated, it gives CASSLGWRETQYF.

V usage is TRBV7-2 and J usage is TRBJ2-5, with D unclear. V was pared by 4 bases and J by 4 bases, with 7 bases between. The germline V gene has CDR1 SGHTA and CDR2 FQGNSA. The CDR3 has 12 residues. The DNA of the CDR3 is TGTGCCAGCAGCTCACCCCCAGAGACCCAGTACTTC. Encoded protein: CASSSPPETQYF.

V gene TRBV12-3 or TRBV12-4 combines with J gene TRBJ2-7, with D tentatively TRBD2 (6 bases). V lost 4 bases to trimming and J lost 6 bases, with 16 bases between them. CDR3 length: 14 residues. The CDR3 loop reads CASSSGTGLGEQYF. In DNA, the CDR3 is TGTGCCAGCAGTTCGGGGACTGGCCTAGGCGAGCAGTACTTC.

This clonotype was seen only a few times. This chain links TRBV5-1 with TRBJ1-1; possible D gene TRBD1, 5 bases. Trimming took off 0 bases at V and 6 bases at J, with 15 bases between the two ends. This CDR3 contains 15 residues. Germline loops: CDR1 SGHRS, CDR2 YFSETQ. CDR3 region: CASSLEGRASPEAFF. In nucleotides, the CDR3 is TGCGCCAGCAGCTTGGAGGGCAGGGCGAGCCCTGAAGCTTTCTTT.

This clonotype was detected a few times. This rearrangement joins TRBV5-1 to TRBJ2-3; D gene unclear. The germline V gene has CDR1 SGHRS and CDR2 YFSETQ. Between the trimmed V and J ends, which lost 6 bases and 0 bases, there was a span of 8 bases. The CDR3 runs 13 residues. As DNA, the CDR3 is TGCGCCAGCATGAGGCTTAGCACAGATACGCAGTATTTT. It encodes CASMRLSTDTQYF. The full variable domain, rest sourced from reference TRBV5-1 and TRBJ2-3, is KAGVTQTPRYLIKTRGQQVTLSCSPISGHRSVSWYQQTPGQGLQFLFEYFSETQRNKGNFPGRFSGRQFSNSRSEMNVSTLELGDSALYLCASMRLSTDTQYFGPGTRLTVL.

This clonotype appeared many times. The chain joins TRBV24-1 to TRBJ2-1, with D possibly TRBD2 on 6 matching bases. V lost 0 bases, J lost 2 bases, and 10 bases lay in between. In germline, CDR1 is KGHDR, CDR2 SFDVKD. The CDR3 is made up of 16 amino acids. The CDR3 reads CATSDLVGGTYNEQFF. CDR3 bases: TGTGCCACCAGTGATTTGGTGGGAGGAACCTACAATGAGCAGTTCTTC.

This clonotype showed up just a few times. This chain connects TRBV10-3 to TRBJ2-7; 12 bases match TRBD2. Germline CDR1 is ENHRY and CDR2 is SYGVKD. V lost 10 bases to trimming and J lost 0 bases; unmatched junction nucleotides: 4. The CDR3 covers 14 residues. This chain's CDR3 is CASGTSGYSYEQYF. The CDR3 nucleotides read TGTGCCAGCGGGACTAGCGGGTACTCCTACGAGCAGTACTTC.

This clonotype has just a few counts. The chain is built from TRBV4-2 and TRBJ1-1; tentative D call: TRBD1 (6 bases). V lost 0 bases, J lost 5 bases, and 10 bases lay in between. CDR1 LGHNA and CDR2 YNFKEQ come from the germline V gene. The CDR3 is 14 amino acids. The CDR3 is CASSQEKQGTEAFF. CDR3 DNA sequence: TGTGCCAGCAGCCAAGAAAAACAGGGAACTGAAGCTTTCTTT.